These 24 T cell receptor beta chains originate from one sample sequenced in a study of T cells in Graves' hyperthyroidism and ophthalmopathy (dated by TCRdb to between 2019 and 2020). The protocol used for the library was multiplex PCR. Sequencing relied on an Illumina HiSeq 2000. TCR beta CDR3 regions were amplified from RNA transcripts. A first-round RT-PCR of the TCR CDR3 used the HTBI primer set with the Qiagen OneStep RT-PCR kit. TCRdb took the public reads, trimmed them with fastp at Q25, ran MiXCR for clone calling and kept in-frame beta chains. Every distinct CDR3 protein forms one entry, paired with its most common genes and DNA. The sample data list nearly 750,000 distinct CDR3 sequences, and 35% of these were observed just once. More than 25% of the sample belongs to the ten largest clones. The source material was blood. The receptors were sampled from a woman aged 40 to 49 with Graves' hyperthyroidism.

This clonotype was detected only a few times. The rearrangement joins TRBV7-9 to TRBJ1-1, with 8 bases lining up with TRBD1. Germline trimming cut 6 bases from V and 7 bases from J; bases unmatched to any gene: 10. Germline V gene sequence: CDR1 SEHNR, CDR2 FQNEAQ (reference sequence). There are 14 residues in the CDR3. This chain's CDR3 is CASSGQGLTYEAFF. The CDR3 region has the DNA TGTGCCAGCAGTGGACAGGGCTTAACTTATGAAGCTTTCTTT.

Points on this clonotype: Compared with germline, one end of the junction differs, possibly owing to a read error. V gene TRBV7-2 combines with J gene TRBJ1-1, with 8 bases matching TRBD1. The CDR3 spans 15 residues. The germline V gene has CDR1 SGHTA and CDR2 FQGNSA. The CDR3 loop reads CASRPPTGENTEAFF. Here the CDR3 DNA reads TGCGCCAGCAGACCACCGACAGGGGAGAACACTGAAGCTTTCTTT.

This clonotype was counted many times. In DNA form, the CDR3 reads TGTGCCAGCCACGGGCAGGAGCAGTACTTC. Translated, it gives CASHGQEQYF. The chain is built from TRBV6-5 and TRBJ2-7; the D is unclear. The CDR3 loop spans 10 amino acids. Per germline, CDR1 MNHEY and CDR2 SVGAGI. V was clipped by 8 bases and J by 7 bases, with 9 bases between them.

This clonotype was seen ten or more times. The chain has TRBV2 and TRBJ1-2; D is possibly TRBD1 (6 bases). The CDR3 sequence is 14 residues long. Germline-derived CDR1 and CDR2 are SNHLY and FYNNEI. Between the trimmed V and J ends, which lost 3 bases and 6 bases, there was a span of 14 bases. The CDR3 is CASSDSHREDGYTF. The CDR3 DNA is TGTGCCAGCAGTGACTCGCACAGGGAGGATGGCTACACCTTC.

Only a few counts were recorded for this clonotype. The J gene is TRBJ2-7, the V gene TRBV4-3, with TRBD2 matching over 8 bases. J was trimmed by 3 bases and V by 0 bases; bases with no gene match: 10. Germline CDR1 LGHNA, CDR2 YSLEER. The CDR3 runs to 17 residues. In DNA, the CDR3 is TGCGCCAGCAGCCAAGATCTCGGGGGGGGAAAGGGCTACGAGCAGTACTTC. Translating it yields CASSQDLGGGKGYEQYF.

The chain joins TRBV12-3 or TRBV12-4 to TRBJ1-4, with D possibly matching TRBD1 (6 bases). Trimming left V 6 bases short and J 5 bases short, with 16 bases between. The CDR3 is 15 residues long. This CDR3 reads CASSIGGTYNEKLFF. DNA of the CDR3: TGTGCCAGCAGCATAGGTGGGACATACAATGAAAAACTGTTTTTT.

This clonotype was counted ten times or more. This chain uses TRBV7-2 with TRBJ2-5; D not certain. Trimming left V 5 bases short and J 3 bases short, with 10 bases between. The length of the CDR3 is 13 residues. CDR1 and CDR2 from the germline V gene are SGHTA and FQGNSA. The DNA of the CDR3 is TGTGCCAGCAGCCCCGCCCGGGAAGAGACCCAGTACTTC. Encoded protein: CASSPAREETQYF.

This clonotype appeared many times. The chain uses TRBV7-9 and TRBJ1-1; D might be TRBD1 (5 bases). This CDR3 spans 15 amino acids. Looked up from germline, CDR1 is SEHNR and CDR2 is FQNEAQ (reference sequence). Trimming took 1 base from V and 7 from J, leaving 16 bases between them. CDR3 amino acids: CASSLDEGPRSEAFF. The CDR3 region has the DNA TGTGCCAGCAGCTTAGACGAGGGACCGCGAAGTGAAGCTTTCTTT.

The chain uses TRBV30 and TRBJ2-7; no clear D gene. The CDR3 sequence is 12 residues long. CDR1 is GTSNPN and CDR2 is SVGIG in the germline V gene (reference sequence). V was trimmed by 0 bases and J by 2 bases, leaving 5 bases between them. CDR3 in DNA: TGTGCCTGGAGTGTCGCCGCCTACGAGCAGTACTTC. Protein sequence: CAWSVAAYEQYF.

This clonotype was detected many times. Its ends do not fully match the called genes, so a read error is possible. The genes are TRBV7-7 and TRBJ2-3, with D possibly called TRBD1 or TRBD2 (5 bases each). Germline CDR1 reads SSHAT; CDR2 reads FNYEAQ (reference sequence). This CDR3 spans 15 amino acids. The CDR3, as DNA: TGTGCTAGCAGCCAGGGACCTCTAAGCACAGATACGCAGTATTTT. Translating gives CASSQGPLSTDTQYF.

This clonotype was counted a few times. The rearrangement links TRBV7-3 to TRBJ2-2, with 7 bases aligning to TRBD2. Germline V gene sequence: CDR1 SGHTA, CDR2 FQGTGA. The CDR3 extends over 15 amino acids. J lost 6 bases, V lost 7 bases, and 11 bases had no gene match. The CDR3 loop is CASTIISRGAGELFF. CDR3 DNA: TGTGCCAGCACCATAATATCCCGGGGGGCCGGGGAGCTGTTTTTT.

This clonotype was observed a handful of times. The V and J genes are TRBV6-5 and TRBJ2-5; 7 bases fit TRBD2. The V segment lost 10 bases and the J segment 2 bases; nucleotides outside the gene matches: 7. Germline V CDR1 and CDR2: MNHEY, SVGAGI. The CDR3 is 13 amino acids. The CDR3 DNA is TGTGCCACACATCCGGGGGGACAAGAGACCCAGTACTTC. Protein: CATHPGGQETQYF.

The CDR3 DNA sequence: TGCAGTGCTAGAGTCCAGGGTTTCACTTCACCCCTCCACTTT. This gives the protein CSARVQGFTSPLHF. The chain couples TRBV20-1 to TRBJ1-6, with D possibly TRBD1 on 5 matching bases. Germline assignment: CDR1 DFQATT and CDR2 SNEGSKA (reference sequence). The CDR3 has 14 amino acids. The V gene lost 1 base and the J gene lost 9 bases, with 13 bases spanning the gap.

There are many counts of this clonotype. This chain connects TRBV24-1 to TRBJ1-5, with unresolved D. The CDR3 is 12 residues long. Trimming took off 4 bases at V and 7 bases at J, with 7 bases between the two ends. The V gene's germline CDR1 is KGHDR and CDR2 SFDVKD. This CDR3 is CATSEGVQPQHF. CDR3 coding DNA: TGTGCCACCAGTGAAGGAGTCCAGCCCCAGCATTTT.

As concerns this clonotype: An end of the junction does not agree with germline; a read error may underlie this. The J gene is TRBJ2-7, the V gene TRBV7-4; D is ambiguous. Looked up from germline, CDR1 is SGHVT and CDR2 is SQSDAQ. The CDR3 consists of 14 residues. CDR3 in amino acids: CASSLRVANYGQYF. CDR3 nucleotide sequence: TGTGCCAGCAGCTTAAGAGTGGCAAACTACGGGCAGTACTTC.

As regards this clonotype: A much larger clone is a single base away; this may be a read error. The CDR3 loop reads CASNSESSRYTF. CDR3 nucleotides: TGTGCCAGCAACTCGGAATCCTCTCGCTACACCTTC. The chain combines TRBV9 with TRBJ1-2; D ambiguous. Germline V gene data show CDR1 as SGDLS and CDR2 as YYNGEE. This CDR3 has 12 amino acids. Trimming cost V 6 bases and J 9 bases, with 15 bases left between them.

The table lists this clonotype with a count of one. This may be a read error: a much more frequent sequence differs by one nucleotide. This chain's CDR3 is CASSLSLYGCTF. The CDR3 DNA sequence: TGTGCCAGCAGTTTGTCGTTGTATGGCTGCACCTTC. The J gene is TRBJ1-2, the V gene TRBV12-3 or TRBV12-4; D gene uncertain. The CDR3 runs 12 residues.

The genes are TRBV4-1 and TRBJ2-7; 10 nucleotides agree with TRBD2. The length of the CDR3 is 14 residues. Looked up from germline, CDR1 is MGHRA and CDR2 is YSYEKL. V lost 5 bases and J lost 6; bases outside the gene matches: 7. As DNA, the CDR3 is TGCGCCAGCAGCACAGCGGGAGGGCCTCTCGAGCAGTACTTC. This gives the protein CASSTAGGPLEQYF.

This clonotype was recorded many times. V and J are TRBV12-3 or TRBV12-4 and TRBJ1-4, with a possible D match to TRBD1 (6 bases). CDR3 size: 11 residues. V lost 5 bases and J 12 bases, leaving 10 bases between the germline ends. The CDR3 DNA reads TGTGCCAGCAGTGGGGGCATGCAACTGTTTTTT. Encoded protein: CASSGGMQLFF.

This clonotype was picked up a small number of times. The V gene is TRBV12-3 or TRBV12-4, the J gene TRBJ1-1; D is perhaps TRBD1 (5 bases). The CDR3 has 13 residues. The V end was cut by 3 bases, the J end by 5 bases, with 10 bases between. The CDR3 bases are TGTGCCAGCAGTTTCAGACAGAAAACTGAAGCTTTCTTT. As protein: CASSFRQKTEAFF.

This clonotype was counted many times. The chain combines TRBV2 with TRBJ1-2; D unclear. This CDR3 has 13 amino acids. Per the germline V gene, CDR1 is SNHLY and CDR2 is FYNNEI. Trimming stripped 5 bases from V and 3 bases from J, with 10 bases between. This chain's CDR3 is CASSQETHYGYTF. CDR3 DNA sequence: TGTGCCAGCAGTCAAGAGACTCACTATGGCTACACCTTC.

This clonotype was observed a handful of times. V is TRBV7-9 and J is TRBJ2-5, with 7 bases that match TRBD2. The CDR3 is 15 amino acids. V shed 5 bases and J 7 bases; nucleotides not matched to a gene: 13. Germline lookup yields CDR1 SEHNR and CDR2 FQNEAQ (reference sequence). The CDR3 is CASSLRREALGTQYF. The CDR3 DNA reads TGTGCCAGCAGCCTTCGACGGGAGGCGTTGGGGACCCAGTACTTC.

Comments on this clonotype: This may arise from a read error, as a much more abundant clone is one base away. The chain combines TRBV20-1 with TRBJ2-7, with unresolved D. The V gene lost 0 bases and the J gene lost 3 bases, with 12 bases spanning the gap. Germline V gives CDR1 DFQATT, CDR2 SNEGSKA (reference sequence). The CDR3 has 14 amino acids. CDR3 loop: CSAREPADHYEQYF. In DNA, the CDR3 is TGCAGTGCTAGAGAGCCAGCAGATCACTACGAGCAGTACTTC.

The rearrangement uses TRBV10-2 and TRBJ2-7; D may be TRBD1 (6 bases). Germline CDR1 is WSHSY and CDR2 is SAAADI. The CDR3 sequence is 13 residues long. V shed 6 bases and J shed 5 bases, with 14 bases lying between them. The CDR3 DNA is TGCGCCAGCAGAACAGGGAATGGGAACGAGCAGTACTTC. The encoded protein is CASRTGNGNEQYF.